This T cell receptor beta chain was observed in a study of CD8 T cells in ankylosing spondylitis (dated by TCRdb to between 2016 and 2019). With regard to the full study: T cell receptor beta repertoires were profiled in healthy donors and ankylosing spondylitis patients so that disease-linked TCR variants could be found. The whole study cohort included about a hundred healthy donors and 20 to 25 ankylosing spondylitis patients. Peripheral blood samples were taken, and synovial fluid was additionally collected from ankylosing spondylitis patients. Overall results and qualifications from the work: The disease-linked clones were reported as significantly enriched in matched synovial fluid samples from ankylosing spondylitis patients. Some motif variants were previously reported in synovial fluid and blood of reactive arthritis patients, suggesting common disease-initiation mechanisms. In peripheral blood, the disease-linked clones were found at relatively low frequencies and had a CD8+ phenotype. Blood from ankylosing spondylitis patients appeared to be characterized by a TCR beta motif made up of about 8 highly homologous amino acid variants.

The reads were generated on an Illumina HiSeq 2500. TCR beta libraries were prepared by quantitative 5'-RACE with molecular barcodes. The authors' analysis ran thus. Disease-linked TCR variants were identified with a new computational method built on a probabilistic model of VDJ rearrangement. TCRdb applied fastp at Q25 and MiXCR to the public reads, then kept only in-frame beta chains. Each entry merges the rows of one CDR3 protein and shows their most common DNA and genes. The V and J calls follow TCRdb's processing rather than the paper's. The table for this sample lists a few hundred thousand distinct CDR3 sequences; about 20% of them were counted only once. The ten largest make up about 16% of the sample. CDR1 MGHDK and CDR2 SYGVNS were looked up in the germline V gene. V loses 6 bases of germline sequence and J loses 1 base, and the interval between the two ends is 9 bases. The CDR3 runs 13 amino acids, cysteine and phenylalanine included. This entry keeps only the CDR3 DNA: 39 bases, framed from base 1.

A remark on this clonotype: Its binding antigen is unknown. No base-level quality is on record; no much larger clone is a single base apart.

The sequencing input was blood, either unsorted or a sorted T cell fraction (not recorded which). The TCR was taken from a male donor with ankylosing spondylitis. The V and J segments used are TRBV25-1 and TRBJ2-5; no D gene is confidently identified. The nucleotide sequence reads as follows: TGTGCCAGCAGCACGAGCCCCCAAGAGACCCAGTACTTC. Its amino acids are CASSTSPQETQYF.